The rows below give T cell receptor beta chains drawn from one sample of a study of tumor-infiltrating lymphocytes in primary liver carcinoma. TCRdb re-analysed the multiplex PCR reads in MiXCR, keeping a single row per CDR3 protein. The sample yields 250,000 to 400,000 distinct CDR3 sequences, roughly two thirds seen once. Sequenced sample: peripheral blood. The source of these receptors is a man aged 35-49 years with primary liver carcinoma and hepatitis B virus infection. Both conserved end residues are part of each CDR3. A D gene is named only where the DNA matches it firmly. A row's size may be missing; if present it is once, few, many or a size class.

abundance	d_gene	v_gene	j_gene	CDR3aa	CDR3nt
-	TRBD1	TRBV29-1	TRBJ2-7	CSLTWDRGYEQYF	TGCAGCTTAACCTGGGACAGGGGTTACGAGCAGTACTTC
many	TRBD1	TRBV6-5	TRBJ2-1	CASSRTGIEQFF	TGTGCCAGCAGTCGGACAGGGATTGAGCAGTTCTTC
-	-	TRBV11-3	TRBJ2-5	CASSREGRETQYF	TGTGCCAGCAGTCGGGAAGGAAGGGAGACCCAGTACTTC
-	-	TRBV29-1	TRBJ2-6	CSVDLGVNALTF	TGCAGCGTTGACCTCGGGGTCAACGCCCTGACTTTC
few	TRBD2	TRBV7-9	TRBJ2-7	CASSTSSGRAEQYF	TGTGCCAGCAGCACCTCTAGCGGGAGGGCCGAGCAGTACTTC
few	-	TRBV5-1	TRBJ2-1	CASSLSSGSSYNEQFF	TGCGCCAGCAGCTTGAGTAGCGGCAGCTCCTACAATGAGCAGTTCTTC
-	-	TRBV4-1	TRBJ2-7	CASIQDAAVAIYEQYF	TGCGCCAGCATCCAAGATGCGGCCGTGGCCATCTACGAGCAGTACTTC
-	-	TRBV7-3	TRBJ2-3	CASSQGLLDTLYF	TGTGCCAGCAGCCAAGGACTCCTAGATACGCTGTATTTT
-	TRBD1	TRBV5-1	TRBJ2-5	CASSLGTGPKTQYF	TGCGCCAGCAGCTTGGGGACAGGGCCGAAGACCCAGTACTTC
-	TRBD1	TRBV7-9	TRBJ2-2	CASSLFNRGQSGELFF	TGTGCCAGCAGCTTATTCAACAGGGGGCAAAGCGGGGAGCTGTTTTTT
-	-	TRBV7-8	TRBJ2-1	CASSSRVIEQFF	TGTGCCAGCAGCTCCCGGGTCATTGAGCAGTTCTTC
-	-	TRBV10-3	TRBJ1-5	CAISGRGVSQPQQF	TGTGCCATCAGTGGACGGGGAGTATCCCAGCCCCAGCAATTT
-	-	TRBV11-2	TRBJ2-7	CASISGAMGDEQYF	TGTGCCAGCATCTCCGGGGCCATGGGGGACGAGCAGTACTTC
once	-	TRBV29-1	TRBJ2-1	CSVEDRLSSYNGQFF	TGCAGCGTTGAAGATCGGTTGAGTTCCTACAATGGGCAGTTCTTC
-	-	TRBV14	TRBJ2-3	CASSPRDLFIDTQYF	TGTGCCAGCAGCCCCAGGGACTTGTTCATAGATACGCAGTATTTT
-	-	TRBV30	TRBJ2-4	CAWSDRGLAKNIQYF	TGTGCCTGGAGTGACCGGGGTCTAGCCAAAAACATTCAATACTTC
many	TRBD1	TRBV6-2/TRBV6-3	TRBJ1-5	CASSNRGQGAEPQHF	TGTGCCAGCAGCAACCGGGGACAGGGGGCCGAACCCCAGCATTTT
-	TRBD1	TRBV29-1	TRBJ2-7	CSPRTGGRELYF	TGCAGCCCCAGGACAGGGGGCCGCGAGCTGTACTTC
many	-	TRBV11-3	TRBJ1-3	CASSRRPLPGNTIYF	TGTGCCAGCAGCCGTCGGCCTCTACCAGGAAACACCATATATTTT
many	TRBD2	TRBV7-8	TRBJ2-1	CASSSRTSGGRNEQFF	TGTGCCAGCAGCTCGCGGACTAGCGGGGGTAGGAATGAGCAGTTCTTC
many	-	TRBV11-1	TRBJ1-1	CASSLGLGQNTEAFF	TGTGCCAGCAGCTTAGGGCTGGGCCAGAACACTGAAGCTTTCTTT
many	-	TRBV29-1	TRBJ2-1	CSVDRAGYNEQFF	TGCAGCGTTGATCGAGCGGGCTACAATGAGCAGTTCTTC
-	-	TRBV6-1	TRBJ1-5	CASSALVGGSNQPQHF	TGTGCCAGCAGTGCTCTAGTGGGCGGATCCAATCAGCCCCAGCATTTT
few	-	TRBV2	TRBJ2-2	CASKYGTTGELFF	TGTGCCAGCAAGTACGGCACCACCGGGGAGCTGTTTTTT
-	-	TRBV6-6	TRBJ1-2	CVSSPGRDFYGYTF	TGTGTCAGCAGCCCCGGCAGGGACTTCTATGGCTACACCTTC
-	TRBD1	TRBV4-1	TRBJ2-7	CANSTRQGTYEQYF	TGCGCCAACAGTACCCGACAGGGAACATACGAGCAGTACTTC
-	-	TRBV11-2	TRBJ1-1	CASSLVAAPNTEVFF	TGTGCCAGTAGCTTAGTGGCCGCTCCGAACACTGAAGTTTTCTTT
-	TRBD1	TRBV4-3	TRBJ2-1	CASRQDGQGWYEQLF	TGCGCCAGCCGCCAAGATGGACAGGGGTGGTATGAGCAGCTCTTC
-	TRBD2	TRBV11-2	TRBJ2-1	CASSLELLAARNSRQFF	TGTGCCAGCAGCTTAGAACTCCTAGCGGCCCGTAATAGTAGGCAGTTCTTC
-	-	TRBV4-1	TRBJ2-7	CTSSQDSANYEQYF	TGCACCAGCAGCCAAGATTCGGCGAACTACGAGCAGTACTTC
-	-	TRBV19	TRBJ2-6	CASSVDGTRYSSGANVLTF	TGTGCCAGTAGTGTCGACGGGACAAGGTACAGCTCTGGGGCCAACGTCCTGACTTTC
-	TRBD2	TRBV28	TRBJ2-1	CASSRWTSGRKTFF	TGTGCCAGCAGTCGATGGACTAGCGGGAGGAAAACGTTCTTC
few	TRBD2	TRBV6-4	TRBJ2-7	CARGLAGFSYEQYF	TGTGCCAGGGGACTAGCGGGGTTTTCTTACGAGCAGTACTTC
-	TRBD2	TRBV12-3/TRBV12-4	TRBJ2-7	CASSLATSGSSEQYF	TGTGCCAGCAGTTTGGCTACTAGCGGGAGTAGTGAGCAGTACTTC
few	-	TRBV11-3	TRBJ2-7	CISSPVTRDYEQYF	TGTATCAGCAGCCCCGTCACGCGGGACTACGAGCAGTACTTC
-	-	TRBV11-1	TRBJ2-6	CASSSGETGANVLAF	TGTGCCAGCAGCTCGGGGGAGACTGGGGCCAACGTCCTGGCTTTC
-	-	TRBV5-1	TRBJ2-1	CTSSLGQRGSYNEQFF	TGCACCAGCAGCTTGGGCCAGCGAGGATCCTACAATGAGCAGTTCTTC
-	-	TRBV6-2/TRBV6-3	TRBJ2-7	CASRGTGRLYEQYF	TGTGCCAGCAGGGGGACTGGGAGACTCTACGAGCAGTACTTC
-	-	TRBV11-3	TRBJ2-3	CTSSLGTGTDTQYF	TGTACTAGCAGCCTCGGGACGGGAACAGATACGCAGTATTTT
-	TRBD2	TRBV6-2/TRBV6-3	TRBJ2-7	CANSYSTSGRARSYEEYF	TGTGCCAACAGTTACTCGACTAGCGGGAGGGCCAGGTCCTACGAGGAGTACTTC
few	TRBD1	TRBV29-1	TRBJ2-3	CSVSGTGASNMQYF	TGCAGCGTTTCCGGGACAGGGGCGTCAAATATGCAGTATTTT
many	-	TRBV6-2/TRBV6-3	TRBJ2-7	CASSYEAVPLKGEQYF	TGTGCCAGCAGTTACGAGGCAGTGCCTCTCAAAGGGGAGCAGTACTTC
few	TRBD1	TRBV6-7	TRBJ2-3	CASSSSGTGGQPQYF	TGTGCCAGCAGTTCTTCCGGGACAGGGGGACAGCCCCAGTATTTT
-	-	TRBV11-1	TRBJ2-1	CANSSYREPDPLF	TGTGCCAACAGCAGTTACCGGGAGCCAGACCCGTTATTC
few	TRBD2	TRBV7-8	TRBJ2-1	CASSSPGVVAGGEQFF	TGTGCCAGCAGCTCCCCCGGGGTGGTAGCGGGCGGTGAGCAGTTCTTC
once	TRBD2	TRBV5-4	TRBJ2-7	CANSLARLAGVRTYEQYF	TGTGCCAACAGCTTGGCCCGGCTAGCGGGAGTGAGAACCTACGAGCAGTACTTC
-	-	TRBV12-3/TRBV12-4	TRBJ1-5	CVRVGGGNQPQHF	TGTGTCAGGGTAGGAGGGGGCAATCAGCCCCAGCATTTT
-	-	TRBV5-1	TRBJ2-3	CASSLGSDADTQYF	TGCGCCAGCAGCTTGGGGTCGGATGCAGATACGCAGTATTTT
-	-	TRBV29-1	TRBJ1-5	CSVGTGHSDQPQQF	TGCAGCGTTGGCACAGGCCATAGCGATCAGCCCCAGCAGTTT
-	-	TRBV4-2	TRBJ2-3	CASSPGPDPDTQYF	TGTGCTAGCAGCCCCGGACCAGACCCAGATACGCAGTATTTT
-	-	TRBV13	TRBJ2-6	CASSSEWGSEANVLTF	TGTGCCAGCAGCTCAGAGTGGGGGAGTGAGGCCAACGTCCTTACTTTC
-	-	TRBV6-1	TRBJ2-1	CASHAQAGPSYNEQFF	TGTGCCAGCCATGCCCAGGCGGGCCCTTCCTACAATGAGCAGTTCTTC
few	-	TRBV7-2	TRBJ2-2	CASSRISGSGELFF	TGTGCCAGCTCCCGGATCAGCGGGTCCGGGGAGCTGTTTTTT
-	-	TRBV12-3/TRBV12-4	TRBJ1-6	CASSLKSTYNSPLHF	TGTGCCAGCAGTCTGAAAAGTACCTATAATTCACCCCTCCACTTT
-	TRBD1	TRBV5-1	TRBJ1-5	CVSSLQGDQPQHF	TGCGTCAGCAGTCTACAGGGGGATCAGCCCCAGCATTTT
-	-	TRBV29-1	TRBJ2-1	CSVEDLRVSYNEQFF	TGCAGCGTTGAAGATCTGAGGGTCTCCTACAATGAGCAGTTCTTC
-	TRBD1	TRBV6-5	TRBJ2-3	CASSRQGKATDMQYF	TGTGCCAGCAGCCGACAGGGGAAGGCGACAGATATGCAATATTTT
-	TRBD1	TRBV6-5	TRBJ1-5	CVSSSLPGQGGLGNQPQHF	TGTGTCAGCAGCTCCCTGCCGGGACAGGGGGGTTTGGGCAATCAGCCCCAGCATTTT